What follows is one TCR beta chain and its context. Original data processing: The authors estimated nucleated cell counts from reference gene primer amplification. TCRdb's copy holds only in-frame clones and misses some; the assay was immunoSEQ multiplex PCR. The V and J calls and clone size were taken over from that table, and D and trimming were inferred from the DNA. The repertoire holds approximately 500,000 clones, roughly 90% seen once, with less than 2% in the top ten. J was trimmed by 10 bases and V by 1 base; bases with no gene match: 8. CDR3 length: 15 residues. Germline CDR1 and CDR2: SEHNR and FQNEAQ (reference sequence). These data are taken from a study of blood T cell repertoires in COVID-19.

The sample was PBMCs or T cells enriched from blood (not recorded which). The origin of this receptor is a woman in her forties who had recovered from COVID-19. J is TRBJ2-1 and V is TRBV7-9; TRBD2 aligns across 9 bases. The CDR3 is CASSLVGGRDQEQFF. As DNA, the CDR3 is TGTGCCAGCAGCTTAGTGGGCGGGAGGGATCAAGAGCAGTTCTTC. The entire variable domain, with the rest obtained from reference TRBV7-9 and TRBJ2-1, is as follows: DTGVSQNPRHKITKRGQNVTFRCDPISEHNRLYWYRQTLGQGPEFLTYFQNEAQLEKSRLLSDRFSAERPKGSFSTLEIQRTEQGDSAMYLCASSLVGGRDQEQFFGPGTRLTVL.